This TCR beta chain was recovered during a study of blood T cells in healthy people across ages. Germline-derived CDR1 and CDR2 are SGHTA and FQGNSA. The CDR3 is made up of 15 amino acids. V lost 1 base and J 12 bases, leaving 16 bases between the germline ends. The authors isolated at least 7 million PBMCs per sample. This clonotype appeared a few times. PCR was performed a second time for about 7 to 12 cycles using a sample-barcoded 5' primer and a J-beta primer mix. Through a template-switch adaptor with 12 random nucleotides, each cDNA molecule received a tag. TCRdb reprocessed the 5' RACE reads via MiXCR and lists one record per CDR3 protein. The data show about 720,000 distinct CDR3 sequences, about a fifth seen once.

Sequencing input: blood. The V call is TRBV7-2, the J call TRBJ1-6, with TRBD1 as a possible D gene (5 bases). The TCR sequence derives from a man between 65 and 85 years old in good health. The CDR3: CASSLVWRGGEPLHF. CDR3 nucleotides: TGTGCCAGCAGCTTAGTTTGGCGGGGCGGGGAACCCCTCCACTTT. Based on the CDR3 plus reference TRBV7-2 and TRBJ1-6, the full variable domain is GAGVSQSPSNKVTEKGKDVELRCDPISGHTALYWYRQSLGQGLEFLIYFQGNSAPDKSGLPSDRFSAERTGGSVSTLTIQRTQQEDSAVYLCASSLVWRGGEPLHFGNGTRLTVT.